The T cell receptor beta chain described here comes from a study of identical twins (TCRdb year 2016). Background on the whole study: To test whether fetal clonotypes persist, this study deep-sequenced TCR alpha and beta repertoires from monozygotic twins, from unrelated adults of various ages, and from cord blood. To rule out contamination, the twin experiments were replicated at different times with different library preparation protocols. Broad study findings and their caveats: Invariant T cells such as MAIT and iNKT could partly confound zero-insertion analyses, although diverse VJ usage argued against such confounding for most clonotypes. Compared with coincidental sharing between unrelated individuals, an excess of low generation-probability sequences was observed among out-of-frame TCR alpha sequences shared between twins. Because the same donors could not be followed over many years, the conclusions relied on cross-sectional statistical analysis. Recombination models systematically underestimated out-of-frame TCR alpha sharing in monozygotic twins but agreed with sharing between unrelated individuals. Fewer insertions were carried by abundant cord blood beta clonotypes, a similar but weaker trend appeared in young adult naive repertoires, and no such trend appeared in memory repertoires. The excess sharing between twins in beta out-of-frame sequences was weaker because fewer shared sequences reduced the signal-to-noise ratio.

The receptor library was made with 5' RACE. The listed sequencing device is Illumina HiSeq 2000. A universal primer binding site was added through template switching, and the final cDNA carried a unique molecular identifier so that TCR cDNA molecules could be counted accurately. Specific primers in the conserved constant-segment region were used to synthesize first-strand cDNA for TCR alpha and beta chains. To control for contamination, every cDNA library carried two barcodes: a SMART-Mk sample barcode plus Illumina barcodes. Two successive PCR steps introduced TruSeq adapter sequences along with Illumina sample barcodes. TCR alpha and beta cDNA libraries were sequenced on the Illumina HiSeq platform with custom primers. As for the authors' bioinformatics: MiGEC processed the raw reads to extract unique molecular identifiers, while MiXCR was used to determine the CDR3 positions. Recombination models were inferred per individual with the repgenHMM and IGoR tools using an EM algorithm. Shared clonotype analysis was performed with the tcR package in R, normalizing sharing by the product of cloneset sizes. Out-of-frame nonproductive sequences were analyzed to study raw recombination free of thymic and clonal selection effects. TCRdb applied fastp at Q25 and MiXCR to the public reads, then kept only in-frame beta chains. For every CDR3 protein sequence, its rows merge into one entry that carries the most common genes and DNA. The V and J calls shown here were made by TCRdb, not taken from the authors' results. The sample table lists hundreds of thousands of distinct CDR3 sequences, more than 9% of them with a count of one. About 1.6% of the sample lies in the top ten.

This clonotype has only a few counts. This receptor's antigen is unknown. Base qualities are missing; no much larger clone stands one base away. Taken from cysteine to phenylalanine, the CDR3 has 16 residues. The entry retains the CDR3 DNA only, 48 bases that are in frame from base 1. From the germline V gene, CDR1 is SGHTA and CDR2 is FQGTGA. The junction shows trimming of 0 bases on V and 4 bases on J, plus 14 bases between the germline ends. Every donor in the study was a healthy Caucasian. Three pairs of female monozygotic twins, all aged roughly 18 to 30 years, made up the twin cohort. The RNA used for TCR libraries was isolated from peripheral blood mononuclear cells. The data were also submitted as part of a second study, on yellow fever vaccine responses in identical twins. As the second paper documents: The T cell response to vaccination in identical twins was reported by the authors to appear partly convergent and partly personalized. The study precisely tracked vaccine-responding T cell clones in identical twins.

Sequencing was carried out using PBMCs. The rearrangement combines TRBV7-3 with TRBJ2-3, with a weak D call of TRBD2 (6 bases match). The receptor was isolated from a woman aged 18-30 years in good health. This receptor has the CDR3 CASSLTYERLADTQYF. DNA sequence: TGTGCCAGCAGCTTAACTTACGAAAGACTAGCAGATACGCAGTATTTT. Outside the CDR3, residues come from the reference TRBV7-3 and TRBJ2-3 proteins, so the full variable domain is: GAGVSQTPSNKVTEKGKYVELRCDPISGHTALYWYRQSLGQGPEFLIYFQGTGAADDSGLPNDRFFAVRPEGSVSTLKIQRTERGDSAVYLCASSLTYERLADTQYFGPGTRLTVL.